This T cell receptor beta chain originates from a study of control samples from healthy donors and cancer patients. The data were produced by immunoSEQ multiplex PCR, yet TCRdb's version contains in-frame clones alone and is incomplete. This sample yields 110,000 to 150,000 clones, of which 90% to 95% are seen a single time; less than 15% belongs to the top ten. Germline V gene data show CDR1 as MNHEY and CDR2 as SVGAGI. The CDR3 is 13 residues long. Trimming shortened V by 8 bases and J by 5 bases, and 16 bases separated the two germline ends. The TCR comes from a man aged 40-55 years in good health. The sample taken for sequencing was blood. The gene calls are TRBV6-5 and TRBJ2-7; D uncertain. DNA for the CDR3: TGTGCCAGCTCCCCCCACCCCCGGGACGAGCAGTACTTC. Translating it yields CASSPHPRDEQYF.